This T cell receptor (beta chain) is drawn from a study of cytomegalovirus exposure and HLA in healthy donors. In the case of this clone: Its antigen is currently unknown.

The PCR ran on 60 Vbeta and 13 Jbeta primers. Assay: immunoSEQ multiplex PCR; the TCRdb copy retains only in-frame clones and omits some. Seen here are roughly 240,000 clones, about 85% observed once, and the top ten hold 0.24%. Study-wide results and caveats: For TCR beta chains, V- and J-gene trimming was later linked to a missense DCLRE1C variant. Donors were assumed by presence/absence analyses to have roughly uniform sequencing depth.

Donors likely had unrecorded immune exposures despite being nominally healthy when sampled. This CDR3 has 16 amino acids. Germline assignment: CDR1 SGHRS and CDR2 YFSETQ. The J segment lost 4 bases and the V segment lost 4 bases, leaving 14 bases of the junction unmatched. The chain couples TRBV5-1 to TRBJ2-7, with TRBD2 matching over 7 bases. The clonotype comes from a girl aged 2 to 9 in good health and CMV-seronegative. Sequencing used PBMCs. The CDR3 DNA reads TGCGCCAGCAGCGCATCGACTAGCCAATATCCTTACGAGCAGTACTTC. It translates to CASSASTSQYPYEQYF.